This T cell receptor beta chain was observed in a study of CD8 T cells in Susac syndrome. The V gene end was trimmed by 5 bases and the J gene end by 1 base; junction bases not matched to a gene: 6. Germline assignment: CDR1 PRHDT and CDR2 FYEKMQ (reference sequence). The CDR3 runs to 16 residues. Study-level points and caveats: It was acknowledged by the study that relatively few individuals were included in its TCR sequencing and HLA analysis.

Random hexamers were used to reverse transcribe roughly 0.45 to 1 ug of RNA. Amplification of TCR beta CDR3 across 54 Vbeta and 13 Jbeta was performed with immunoSEQ multiplex PCR. TCRdb re-derived calls from the immunoSEQ multiplex PCR reads in MiXCR, one entry per CDR3 protein. Of a few hundred thousand distinct CDR3 sequences listed, roughly 90% are singletons. CD8+ and CD4+ T cells from blood underwent TCR beta sequencing, which was carried out in a high-throughput format. TEMRA cells were FACS-enriched, while CD8+ and CD4+ T cells were negatively isolated. A word on this clonotype: The antigen is not known.

This TCR derives from a human donor with multiple sclerosis. The source material was CD8+ T cells from PBMCs. The rearrangement joins TRBV13 to TRBJ2-5; 11 bases line up with TRBD1. CDR3 coding DNA: TGTGCCAGCAGCCCGGACAGGGGGCTATCCCAAGAGACCCAGTACTTC. Its translation: CASSPDRGLSQETQYF.